The 5 T cell receptor beta chains below come from one sample, sequenced in a study of vaccination and CD4 T cells after COVID-19. Their antigen targets remain unknown. Oncomine TCR Beta short-read sequencing was applied to DNA from cultured CD4+ T cells. TCRdb re-called the PCR reads with MiXCR, one entry per CDR3 protein. This sample has 9,500 to 15,000 distinct CDR3 sequences, with roughly 21% found just once. Treatment of the sample: approximately nine-day PBMC culture with coronavirus spike peptide pools or control peptides (ViraFEST assay). Sequencing was performed on CD4+ T cells from blood, cultured in vitro, taken before SARS-CoV-2 vaccination. These TCRs come from a human donor who received a COVID-19 vaccine.

For this clonotype: One end of the junction varies from germline; a read error may be responsible. CDR3 protein: CASTLDGSSYEQYF. The CDR3 DNA reads as TGTGCCAGCACCTTGGACGGGAGCTCCTACGAGCAGTACTTC. The V call is TRBV5-4, the J call TRBJ2-7; D is perhaps TRBD2 (6 bases). Looked up from germline, CDR1 is SGHNT and CDR2 is YYREEE (reference sequence). This CDR3 comprises 14 residues. The full variable domain, completed using reference TRBV5-4 and TRBJ2-7, is ETGVTQSPTHLIKTRGQQVTLRCSSQSGHNTVSWYQQALGQGPQFIFQYYREEENGRGNFPPRFSGLQFPNYSSELNVNALELDDSALYLCASTLDGSSYEQYFGPGTRLTVT.

This chain joins TRBV5-1 and TRBJ2-7; 8 nucleotides match TRBD2. V lost 1 base, J lost 3 bases, and 6 bases stayed unmatched. The germline CDR1 and CDR2 sequences are SGHRS and YFSETQ. The CDR3 sequence is 15 residues long. The DNA for the CDR3 is TGCGCCAGCAGCTTGAACTCGGGGGGGAGCTACGAGCAGTACTTC. Its translation is CASSLNSGGSYEQYF.

The V and J genes are TRBV12-3 or TRBV12-4 and TRBJ1-2; D remains ambiguous. The CDR3 has 13 residues. V dropped 4 bases and J dropped 5 bases, with 11 bases sitting between them. CDR3 sequence: CASSSRVGYGYTF. CDR3 bases: TGTGCCAGCAGTTCAAGGGTGGGGTATGGCTACACCTTC.

The V gene is TRBV29-1, the J gene TRBJ2-1; 10 positions match TRBD1. The trim removed 8 bases at V and 7 bases at J, leaving 5 bases unmatched. The CDR3 spans 12 residues. Germline assignment: CDR1 SQVTM and CDR2 ANQGSEA. This chain's CDR3 is CSTWTGGNEQFF. DNA for the CDR3: TGCAGCACGTGGACAGGGGGGAATGAGCAGTTCTTC.

The chain links TRBV30 to TRBJ2-3, with a possible D match to TRBD1 (5 bases). The CDR3 loop spans 13 amino acids. The ends were cut back, 3 bases at V and 4 bases at J, with 11 bases in the middle. From germline, CDR1 is GTSNPN and CDR2 SVGIG (reference sequence). CDR3 DNA sequence: TGTGCCTGGAGCGTAGGGGCCGCAGATACGCAGTATTTT. Amino acids: CAWSVGAADTQYF.